The following is a T cell receptor beta chain sequence with its context. Its antigen is undetermined. Germline V lookup: CDR1 SGHNT, CDR2 YENEEA. Trimming pared 4 bases from V and 7 bases from J, leaving 20 bases between. The CDR3 spans 15 residues. Memory CD4+ T cells were sorted as CD4+CD45RO+CD25- cells. General study results and limits: Tumor memory CD4+ T cell TCR gene usage was found to cluster with blood and lymph node memory CD4+ cells and with lymph node naive CD4+ cells.

Full-length variable regions came from constant-region reverse primers plus semi-nested Nested Universal Primer A PCR. In TCRdb, the 5' RACE reads were re-called with MiXCR into one record per CDR3 protein. The sample lists just under 65,000 distinct CDR3 sequences; around a fifth were seen once. This TCR derives from a female donor with breast cancer. The sample was memory CD4+ T cells sorted from a lymph node. As to subset: memory CD4+ T cells, CD4+CD45RO+CD25-. The gene calls are TRBV11-3 and TRBJ2-7; D remains unclear. CDR3: CASSSRRTNRSEQYF. The CDR3 coding sequence is TGTGCCAGCAGCTCGCGAAGAACCAACCGGAGTGAGCAGTACTTC.